Listed below are T cell receptor beta chains from one sample, sequenced in a study of regulatory T cells in long-lasting Graves disease. TCRdb re-analysed the multiplex PCR reads in MiXCR, keeping a single row per CDR3 protein. This table has about 240,000 distinct CDR3 sequences, around 20% appearing once. The sequences come from peripheral blood mononuclear cells (PBMCs), collected at new diagnosis, from a patient treated with antithyroid drugs. The receptors originated from a female donor with Graves disease. The CDR3 runs from the conserved cysteine through the conserved F or W. D genes are given only for firm matches. A row's size may be missing; if present it is once, few, many or a size class.

abundance,d_gene,v_gene,j_gene,CDR3nt,CDR3aa
many,.,TRBV20-1,TRBJ1-2,TGCAGTGCTCTTGGGTTGGTGGACTATGGCTACACCTTC,CSALGLVDYGYTF
few,TRBD1,TRBV28,TRBJ1-2,TGTGCCAGTAAAGACAGGGTCGGTGGCTACACCTTC,CASKDRVGGYTF
many,TRBD1,TRBV9,TRBJ2-7,TGTGCCAGCAGCGTTCGACAGGGCGCCTACGAGCAGTACTTC,CASSVRQGAYEQYF
many,TRBD2,TRBV20-1,TRBJ2-5,TGCAGTGCTGGTCGGGATAGCGGGATGGAGACCCAGTACTTC,CSAGRDSGMETQYF
few,.,TRBV5-1,TRBJ2-4,TGCGCCAGCAGCTTGAACTCAGCCAAAAACATTCAGTACTTC,CASSLNSAKNIQYF
.,.,TRBV30,TRBJ2-7,TGTGCCTGGGCCCTCGGGGGGCTCTACGAGCAGTACTTC,CAWALGGLYEQYF
many,.,TRBV29-1,TRBJ1-3,TGCAGCGTTGAAGATCGGTCCTCTGGAAACACCATATATTTT,CSVEDRSSGNTIYF
.,TRBD2,TRBV7-9,TRBJ2-3,TGTGCCAGCGATTGGACTAGCGGGGCGATCGCAGATACGCAGTATTTT,CASDWTSGAIADTQYF
many,TRBD1,TRBV4-1,TRBJ1-4,TGCGCCAGCAGCCAAGGATTCGGGACAGGGGCTGAAAAACTGTTTTTT,CASSQGFGTGAEKLFF
many,.,TRBV5-1,TRBJ2-1,TGCGCCAGCAGCGACCCAAGCGGTAGCTCCTACAATGAGCAGTTCTTC,CASSDPSGSSYNEQFF
many,.,TRBV11-2,TRBJ2-1,TGTGCCAGCAGCCCTTCATCGACAGGTTCCCGCCGGGCTGCTCAGTTCTTC,CASSPSSTGSRRAAQFF
many,.,TRBV11-2,TRBJ2-3,TGTGCCAGCGGGCTGGGTAGGGGTCCAGATACGCAGTATTTT,CASGLGRGPDTQYF
.,.,TRBV7-2,TRBJ2-3,TGTGCCAGCAGCCTTTTGATAGGTACGCAGTATTTT,CASSLLIGTQYF
many,.,TRBV7-8,TRBJ2-2,TGTGCCAGCAGCTTAGCGGCAGGTGGAACCGGGGAGCTGTTTTTT,CASSLAAGGTGELFF
.,.,TRBV12-3/TRBV12-4,TRBJ2-3,TGTGCCAGCACCAGGGAGTTGAGCACAGATACGCAGTATTTT,CASTRELSTDTQYF
many,.,TRBV27,TRBJ1-2,TGTGCCAGCAGTTTATCGCCCACATCGTCTGGCTACACCTTC,CASSLSPTSSGYTF
many,.,TRBV7-2,TRBJ2-7,TGTGCCAGCAGGCAAGCCCTGGCAGGGGCCTACGAGCAGTACTTC,CASRQALAGAYEQYF
.,TRBD1,TRBV20-1,TRBJ1-2,TGCAGTGCTATATCCAGGGGGCGAGACTATGGCTACACCTTC,CSAISRGRDYGYTF
few,TRBD1,TRBV7-2,TRBJ1-4,TGTGCCAGCAGCTTCCCGACAGGGCCTCGTCGATATACCGATAAACTGTTTTTT,CASSFPTGPRRYTDKLFF
many,.,TRBV7-2,TRBJ2-2,TGTGCCAGCAGCTTCGAAGCTACCGGGGAGCTGTTTTTT,CASSFEATGELFF
.,.,TRBV2,TRBJ1-2,TGTGCCAGCAGTGAATATGGACAGTCCAATGGCTACACCTTC,CASSEYGQSNGYTF
many,.,TRBV10-3,TRBJ2-3,TGTGCCATCACCGCTGGGGGCCCCGCAGATACGCAGTATTTT,CAITAGGPADTQYF
many,.,TRBV7-9,TRBJ2-5,TGTGCCAGCAGCTTTAGTTTAGGGGAGACCCAGTACTTC,CASSFSLGETQYF
many,.,TRBV20-1,TRBJ1-2,TGCAGTGCTAGCACCAGCGGCTCGAGGGGCTACACCTTC,CSASTSGSRGYTF
many,.,TRBV12-3/TRBV12-4,TRBJ1-2,TGTGCCAGCAGAGTGGGGGGAGGGAGAGCTAACTATGGCTACACCTTC,CASRVGGGRANYGYTF
.,.,TRBV7-2,TRBJ1-2,TGTGCCAGCAGCTTAAATTCAGGGGACGCTGGCTACACCTTC,CASSLNSGDAGYTF